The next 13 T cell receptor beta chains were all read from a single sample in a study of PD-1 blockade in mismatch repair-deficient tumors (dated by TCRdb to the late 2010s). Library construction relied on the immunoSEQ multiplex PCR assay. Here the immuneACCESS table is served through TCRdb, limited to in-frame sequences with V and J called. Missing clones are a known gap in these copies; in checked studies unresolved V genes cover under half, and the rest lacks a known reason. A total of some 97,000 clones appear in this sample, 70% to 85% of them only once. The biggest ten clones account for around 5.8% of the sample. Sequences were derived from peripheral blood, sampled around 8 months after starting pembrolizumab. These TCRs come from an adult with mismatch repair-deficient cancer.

This CDR3 reads CATSRDRGAGYEQYF. As DNA, the CDR3 is TGTGCCACCAGCAGAGATCGGGGGGCAGGGTACGAGCAGTACTTC. J is TRBJ2-7 and V is TRBV15, with D possibly TRBD2 on 7 matching bases. Deletions cut 0 bases from V and 4 bases from J, with 13 bases between. Looked up from germline, CDR1 is LNHNV and CDR2 is YYDKDF (reference sequence). The CDR3 runs to 15 residues.

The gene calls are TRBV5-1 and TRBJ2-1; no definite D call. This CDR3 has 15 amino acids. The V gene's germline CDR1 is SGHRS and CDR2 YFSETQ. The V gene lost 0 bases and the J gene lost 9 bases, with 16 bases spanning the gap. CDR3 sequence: CASSLANGLGGEQFF. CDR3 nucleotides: TGCGCCAGCAGCTTGGCCAACGGGCTCGGCGGTGAGCAGTTCTTC.

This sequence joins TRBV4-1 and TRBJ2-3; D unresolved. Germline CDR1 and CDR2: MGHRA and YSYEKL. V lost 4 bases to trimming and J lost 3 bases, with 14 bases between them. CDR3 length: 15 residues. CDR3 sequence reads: CASSLTSDATDTQYF. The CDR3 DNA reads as TGCGCCAGCAGCCTAACTTCGGACGCAACAGATACGCAGTATTTT.

CDR3 bases: TGTGCCAGCAGCCAAGAATTAGCTAGCGGGGGAACCTACGAGCAGTACTTC. Protein sequence: CASSQELASGGTYEQYF. This rearrangement joins TRBV4-2 to TRBJ2-7; 10 nucleotides line up with TRBD2. Unmatched junction bases numbered 7, after V lost 0 bases and J lost 2 bases. The germline V gene has CDR1 LGHNA and CDR2 YNFKEQ. The CDR3 is 17 residues long.

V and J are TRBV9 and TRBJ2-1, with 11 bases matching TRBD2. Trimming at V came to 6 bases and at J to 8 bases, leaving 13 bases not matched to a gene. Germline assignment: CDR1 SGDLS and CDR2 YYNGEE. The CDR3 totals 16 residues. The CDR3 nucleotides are TGTGCCAGCAACGATAACCTAGCGGGAGGTTCGGATGAGCAGTTCTTC. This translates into CASNDNLAGGSDEQFF.

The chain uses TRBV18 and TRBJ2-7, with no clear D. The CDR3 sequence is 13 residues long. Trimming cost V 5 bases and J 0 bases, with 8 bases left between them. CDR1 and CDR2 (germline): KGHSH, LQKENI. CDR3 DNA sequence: TGTGCCAGCTCATCGGCAGCCTCCTACGAGCAGTACTTC. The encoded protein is CASSSAASYEQYF.

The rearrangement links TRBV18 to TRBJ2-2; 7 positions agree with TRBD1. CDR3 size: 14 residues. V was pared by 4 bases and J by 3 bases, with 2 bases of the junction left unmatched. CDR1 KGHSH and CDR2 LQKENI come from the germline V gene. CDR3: CASSRQGDTGELFF. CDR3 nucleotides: TGTGCCAGCTCACGACAGGGAGACACCGGGGAGCTGTTTTTT.

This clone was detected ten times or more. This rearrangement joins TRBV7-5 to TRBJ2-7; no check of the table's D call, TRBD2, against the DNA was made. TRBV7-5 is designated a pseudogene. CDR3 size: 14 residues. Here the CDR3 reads CARSISGTNYEQYF. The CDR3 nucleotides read TGTGCCAGAAGCATAAGCGGGACCAACTACGAGCAGTACTTC.

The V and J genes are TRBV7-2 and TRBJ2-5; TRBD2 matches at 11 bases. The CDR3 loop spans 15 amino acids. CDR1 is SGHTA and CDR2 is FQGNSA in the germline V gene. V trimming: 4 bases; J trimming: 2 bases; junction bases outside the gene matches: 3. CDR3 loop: CASSWGLAAQETQYF. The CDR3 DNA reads TGTGCCAGCAGCTGGGGACTAGCGGCTCAAGAGACCCAGTACTTC.

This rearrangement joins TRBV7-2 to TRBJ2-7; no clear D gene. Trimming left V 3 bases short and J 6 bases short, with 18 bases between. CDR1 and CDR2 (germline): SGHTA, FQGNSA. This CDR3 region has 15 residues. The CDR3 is CASSFYRAPTLEQYF. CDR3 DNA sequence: TGTGCCAGCAGCTTTTACCGGGCTCCAACCCTCGAGCAGTACTTC.

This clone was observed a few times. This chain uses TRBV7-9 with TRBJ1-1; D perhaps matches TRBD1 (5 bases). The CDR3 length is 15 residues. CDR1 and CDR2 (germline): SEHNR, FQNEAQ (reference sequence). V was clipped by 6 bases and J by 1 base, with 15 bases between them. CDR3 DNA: TGTGCCAGCAGTAGGGGCGGGATGGGGAACACTGAAGCTTTCTTT. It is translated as CASSRGGMGNTEAFF.

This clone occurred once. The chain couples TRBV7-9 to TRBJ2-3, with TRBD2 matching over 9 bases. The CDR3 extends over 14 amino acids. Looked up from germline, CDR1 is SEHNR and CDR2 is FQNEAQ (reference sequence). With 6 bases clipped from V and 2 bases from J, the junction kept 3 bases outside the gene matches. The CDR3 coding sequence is TGTGCCAGCAGACGGGGACTAGCCACAGATACGCAGTATTTT. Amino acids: CASRRGLATDTQYF. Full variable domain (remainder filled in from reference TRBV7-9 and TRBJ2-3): DTGVSQNPRHKITKRGQNVTFRCDPISEHNRLYWYRQTLGQGPEFLTYFQNEAQLEKSRLLSDRFSAERPKGSFSTLEIQRTEQGDSAMYLCASRRGLATDTQYFGPGTRLTVL.

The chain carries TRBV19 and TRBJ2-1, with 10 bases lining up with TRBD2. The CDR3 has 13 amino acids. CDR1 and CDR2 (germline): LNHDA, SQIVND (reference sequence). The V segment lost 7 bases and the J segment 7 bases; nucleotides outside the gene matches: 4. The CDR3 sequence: CASKLAGTNEQFF. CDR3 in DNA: TGTGCCAGTAAACTAGCGGGGACGAATGAGCAGTTCTTC.